This T cell receptor (beta chain) was profiled in a study of CD8+ T cells in alopecia areata. Study in general: Each of the treated patients was given oral tofacitinib, 5 to 10 mg twice daily, for moderate-to-severe alopecia areata.

Investigators isolated RNA and reverse transcribed it into cDNA to act as the sequencing template. The table came from immunoSEQ multiplex PCR; TCRdb's copy has only in-frame clones and leaves some out. The sample has fewer than 250,000 clones; approximately 38% are singletons. Stated treatment: oral pan-JAK inhibitor, 5-10 mg twice daily. Broader study findings: Researchers reported that TCR sharing among patients proved less clear than in mice, possibly HLA-linked. A large proportion of expanded lesional clones were detected persisting in scalp and blood during tofacitinib.

Germline V gives CDR1 MGHDK, CDR2 SYGVNS. Between the trimmed V and J ends, which lost 0 bases and 2 bases, there was a span of 13 bases. This CDR3 has 16 residues. A note on this clone: Its antigen is not identified.

The sequence derives from a human donor with alopecia areata. The specimen was CD4+ T cells sorted from blood, collected at week 34, from a patient treated with tofacitinib. V is TRBV25-1 and J is TRBJ1-2; no clear D gene. This chain's CDR3 is CASSEYISERNYGYTF. In DNA form, the CDR3 reads TGTGCCAGCAGTGAATATATATCAGAAAGGAACTATGGCTACACCTTC.